This is a list of T cell receptor beta chains from one sample in a study of blood T cells in healthy people across ages. TCRdb reprocessed the 5' RACE reads with MiXCR, giving one entry per CDR3 protein. The sample holds about 700,000 distinct CDR3 sequences, about 30% seen once. The specimen was blood. The receptors originated from a woman of 80 years or more in good health. CDR3s include the opening cysteine and the closing phenylalanine or tryptophan. Fields, in order: CDR3 DNA, CDR3 protein, V gene, clone size, J gene, D gene. A D gene is named only where the DNA matches it firmly. Clone size is shown for a subset of rows, as once, few, many or a class of expanded clone.

TGTGCCAGCAGCTTCGGGACTAGCAGACTGGAGACCCAGTACTTC | CASSFGTSRLETQYF | TRBV4-2 | NA | TRBJ2-5 | TRBD2
TGTGCCAGCAGTGAAGCGACAGGGGGCATTCAGCCCCAGCATTTT | CASSEATGGIQPQHF | TRBV6-1 | NA | TRBJ1-5 | TRBD1
TGTGCCAGCAGCTCACCGGGACTAGCGGGGGGTCACAGCACAGATACGCAGTATTTT | CASSSPGLAGGHSTDTQYF | TRBV7-9 | NA | TRBJ2-3 | TRBD2
TGTGCCAGCAGCTTAGAGGCAGGGGCGCCCTACGAGCAGTACTTC | CASSLEAGAPYEQYF | TRBV7-6 | NA | TRBJ2-7 | NA
TGTGCCAGCAGTGAAGAGGGCGGCTCGAGTTCACCCCTCCACTTT | CASSEEGGSSSPLHF | TRBV6-1 | NA | TRBJ1-6 | NA
TGTGCCAGCTCAGCCGCGTCCGGGACAGGGGCCTACGAGCAGTACTTC | CASSAASGTGAYEQYF | TRBV18 | few | TRBJ2-7 | TRBD1
TGCAGTGCCGCCAAGGCTGTGAACACTGAAGCTTTCTTT | CSAAKAVNTEAFF | TRBV20-1 | NA | TRBJ1-1 | NA
TGCAGTGCTACCACGACAGTGATGGGACAGACCCAGTACTTC | CSATTTVMGQTQYF | TRBV20-1 | NA | TRBJ2-5 | NA
TGCGCCAGCAGCACCCAGGGACAGGCGTTCGAAAAACTGTTTTTT | CASSTQGQAFEKLFF | TRBV5-1 | many | TRBJ1-4 | TRBD1
TGTGCCAGCAGCGTAGATGGGGGCGTGGAGACCCAGTACTTC | CASSVDGGVETQYF | TRBV9 | many | TRBJ2-5 | NA
TGCAGTGCTAGGACCGGGACAGGGAACTATGGCTACACCTTC | CSARTGTGNYGYTF | TRBV20-1 | few | TRBJ1-2 | TRBD1
TGTGCCAGCACCTCTGGGGACAGTTTTTACTATGGCTACACCTTC | CASTSGDSFYYGYTF | TRBV6-5 | many | TRBJ1-2 | TRBD1
TGCGCCAGCAGCTTTGGTGACAGCCGAAATGAAAAATTGTTTTTT | CASSFGDSRNEKLFF | TRBV5-1 | NA | TRBJ1-4 | NA
TGTGCCAGCAGTGTGGGCAGGGGGAATGAGCAGTTCTTC | CASSVGRGNEQFF | TRBV6-1 | many | TRBJ2-1 | TRBD1
TGTGCCAGCAGCCCAAGGACAGAGCCCTACGAGCAGTACTTC | CASSPRTEPYEQYF | TRBV7-2 | many | TRBJ2-7 | NA
TGTGCCAGCAGCTCCGGGACGGACTATGGCTACACCTTC | CASSSGTDYGYTF | TRBV5-5 | many | TRBJ1-2 | NA
TGCGCCAGCAGCCGGGGACTAGCGGGAGCACCAGATACGCAGTATTTT | CASSRGLAGAPDTQYF | TRBV4-1 | NA | TRBJ2-3 | TRBD2
TGTGCCAGCAGCGTAGGTCCGGATCCGGACTATGGCTACACCTTC | CASSVGPDPDYGYTF | TRBV9 | many | TRBJ1-2 | NA
TGTGCCAGCAGCCAAAAAAAGTTAATAGCGGGAGTCGGGTACAATGAGCAGTTCTTC | CASSQKKLIAGVGYNEQFF | TRBV7-9 | many | TRBJ2-1 | TRBD2
TGTGCCAGCAGCACGGACAGGGCGAGCACTGAAGCTTTCTTT | CASSTDRASTEAFF | TRBV7-2 | many | TRBJ1-1 | TRBD1
TGTGCCAGCAGCTTAACGCCTAGCGGGGGGCCGGGGGATACGCAGTATTTT | CASSLTPSGGPGDTQYF | TRBV7-3 | many | TRBJ2-3 | TRBD2
TGTGCCAGCAGCTTGCGCCACCGGTCCAGCACAGATACGCAGTATTTT | CASSLRHRSSTDTQYF | TRBV5-4 | few | TRBJ2-3 | NA
TGCGCCAGCAGCTTGGACAAGCCGCCGGCCGGGGGCTACACCTTC | CASSLDKPPAGGYTF | TRBV5-1 | many | TRBJ1-2 | NA
TGTGCCAGCAGACCCCTCGGACAGGGGCACTCTGGGGCCAACGTCCTGACTTTC | CASRPLGQGHSGANVLTF | TRBV6-1 | many | TRBJ2-6 | TRBD1
TGTGCCAGCAGCCAAGGGGGACAGTTCTCCTACGAGCAGTACTTC | CASSQGGQFSYEQYF | TRBV4-2 | many | TRBJ2-7 | TRBD1
TGCAGTGCTAGAGTAGCGGCGGGGGTCAATGAGCAGTTCTTC | CSARVAAGVNEQFF | TRBV20-1 | many | TRBJ2-1 | TRBD2
TGTGCTAGCACCTATGGGGGAAACAGATACAATGAGCAGTTCTTC | CASTYGGNRYNEQFF | TRBV12-5 | many | TRBJ2-1 | NA
TGTGCCAGCTCACCCCTTCCAGACCACTGTGGCTACACCTTC | CASSPLPDHCGYTF | TRBV18 | NA | TRBJ1-2 | NA
TGCGCCAGCAGCCAAGAAACGGGACTCGTCAATGAGCAGTTCTTC | CASSQETGLVNEQFF | TRBV4-1 | NA | TRBJ2-1 | NA
TGTGCCAGCAGCGTGGGGGACAGGGGCGTACGGAGCTATGGCTACACCTTC | CASSVGDRGVRSYGYTF | TRBV9 | NA | TRBJ1-2 | TRBD1
TGTGCCAGCAGACCGGCGGGACTAGGGTTTGGAGAGCAGTACTTC | CASRPAGLGFGEQYF | TRBV6-2/TRBV6-3 | few | TRBJ2-4 | TRBD2
TGTGCCAGCAGCTCGTACCAGGTGGCTGGGGAGACCCAGTACTTC | CASSSYQVAGETQYF | TRBV5-6 | many | TRBJ2-5 | NA
TGCAGTGCTAGAGACCCCCGGGACAGGGATCAGCCCCAGCATTTT | CSARDPRDRDQPQHF | TRBV20-1 | NA | TRBJ1-5 | TRBD1
TGTGCCAGCAGCGTAGCTCCAACGGAACTAACCCAAGATACGCAGTATTTT | CASSVAPTELTQDTQYF | TRBV9 | NA | TRBJ2-3 | NA
TGTGCCAGCAGTTATAAGAATGAGCAGTTCTTC | CASSYKNEQFF | TRBV6-6 | many | TRBJ2-1 | NA
TGTGCCAGCAGCCAAGATGAGGTGGGGACCTCTAGCACAGATACGCAGTATTTT | CASSQDEVGTSSTDTQYF | TRBV3-1 | many | TRBJ2-3 | NA
TGCAGCGTCAGGGAGGGGGGATACAATCAGCCCCAGCATTTT | CSVREGGYNQPQHF | TRBV29-1 | many | TRBJ1-5 | NA
TGTGCCAGCAGGGCCGGGACTAGCGGGGTTGATACGCAGTATTTT | CASRAGTSGVDTQYF | TRBV2 | NA | TRBJ2-3 | TRBD2
TGCAGTGCTAGAGACCGGCTTAGACTACGGCACTACGAGCAGTACTTC | CSARDRLRLRHYEQYF | TRBV20-1 | NA | TRBJ2-7 | NA
TGTGCCACCACTAAGACAGGAAATGAAAAACTGTTTTTT | CATTKTGNEKLFF | TRBV28 | few | TRBJ1-4 | NA
TGCGCCAGCAGCCAAGACGGACAGGGACAAGAGACCCAGTACTTC | CASSQDGQGQETQYF | TRBV4-1 | NA | TRBJ2-5 | TRBD1
TGTGCCATTTCACCGGGACAGGGATACAATGAGCAGTTCTTC | CAISPGQGYNEQFF | TRBV10-3 | many | TRBJ2-1 | TRBD1